The rows below give T cell receptor beta chains drawn from one sample of a study of blood T cell repertoires in COVID-19. TCRdb keeps only in-frame clones here, not all; method: immunoSEQ multiplex PCR. The sample includes around 46,000 clones, roughly 80% of them seen just once. The sequencing input was peripheral blood. The receptor set was obtained from a man in his forties with acute or convalescent COVID-19. Both conserved end residues are part of each CDR3. Fields, in order: V gene, D gene, clone size, J gene, CDR3 DNA, CDR3 protein. The D gene is left open where the match is weak. Clone size is shown for a subset of rows, as once, few, many or a class of expanded clone.

TRBV5-6	TRBD1	-	TRBJ1-4	TGTGCCAGCAGCGGAAACAGGGGGCCATTTGAAAAACTGTTTTTT	CASSGNRGPFEKLFF
TRBV30	-	-	TRBJ2-3	TGTGCCTGGAGTAAGGGGGGGGCCCGCACAGATACGCAGTATTTT	CAWSKGGARTDTQYF
TRBV10-2	-	-	TRBJ1-6	TGCGCCAGTCGGAGGGCTGACAATTCACCCCTCCACTTT	CASRRADNSPLHF
TRBV2	-	many	TRBJ2-7	TGTGCCAGCAGTGATGACAGAAACGAGCAGTACTTC	CASSDDRNEQYF
TRBV2	-	few	TRBJ2-7	TGTGCCAGCACCTCCGACAGCTACGAGCAGTACTTC	CASTSDSYEQYF
TRBV27	-	-	TRBJ1-6	TGTGCCAGCAGTGTAACAGTGAACTATAATTCACCCCTCCACTTT	CASSVTVNYNSPLHF
TRBV5-1	TRBD2	-	TRBJ2-7	TGCGCCGGACGGGGGGAGGGCGGCGAGCAGTACTTC	CAGRGEGGEQYF
TRBV2	TRBD2	-	TRBJ2-1	TGTGCCAGCAGTGTGACTAGCGGGGTTACTGAGCAGTTCTTC	CASSVTSGVTEQFF
TRBV7-6	-	few	TRBJ2-1	TGTGCCAGCAGCTTAGGAGGTGATGAGCAGTTCTTC	CASSLGGDEQFF
TRBV2	-	-	TRBJ2-7	TGTGCCAGCAGTGTTGAATACGGGGTTTTC	CASSVEYGVF
TRBV4-1	-	-	TRBJ1-4	TGCGCCAGCAGCCAAGGCAGGGCAAGCACTGGAAAACTGTTTTTT	CASSQGRASTGKLFF
TRBV3-1/TRBV3-2	-	-	TRBJ2-3	TGTGCCAGCATGCCAGCTAGGACTAGCACAGATACGCAGTATTTT	CASMPARTSTDTQYF
TRBV4-1	TRBD2	once	TRBJ2-3	TGCGCCAGCAGTCGCGGGGGGGCGGGAGATACGCAGTATTTT	CASSRGGAGDTQYF
TRBV30	-	-	TRBJ1-6	TGTGCCTGGAGTACAAACAGGGTGGGGGTAAATAATTCACCCCTCCACTTT	CAWSTNRVGVNNSPLHF
TRBV11-2	-	-	TRBJ1-3	TGTGCCAGCCGATACAGAACAGGCCACTCTGGAAACACCATATATTTT	CASRYRTGHSGNTIYF
TRBV27	TRBD2	-	TRBJ2-5	TGTGCCAGCAGTACACTAGCGGGAAGACAGACCCAGTACTTC	CASSTLAGRQTQYF
TRBV29-1	-	-	TRBJ1-3	TGCAGCGGACACTCTGGAAACACCATATATTTT	CSGHSGNTIYF
TRBV6-5	TRBD1	-	TRBJ1-2	TGTGCCAGCAGGACGGACAGGGTTCCGTCCTTC	CASRTDRVPSF
TRBV5-5	TRBD1	-	TRBJ1-5	TGTGCCAGCAGCTTGTGGGACAGTAGCAATCAGCCCCAGCATTTT	CASSLWDSSNQPQHF
TRBV11-2	TRBD1	-	TRBJ1-2	TGTGCCAGCAGCTTAGGGGCCGGGACAGGGGACTATGGCTACACCTTC	CASSLGAGTGDYGYTF
TRBV27	TRBD1	-	TRBJ1-2	TGTGCCAGCAGTAGGGCAGGGGGCCTTACTAACTATGGCTACACCTTC	CASSRAGGLTNYGYTF
TRBV18	-	-	TRBJ2-7	TGTGCCAGCTCACCACTGAGGTTACAGGACCAGAACGAGCAGTACTTC	CASSPLRLQDQNEQYF
TRBV6-5	-	-	TRBJ1-1	TGTGCCAGCAGATATAAGGGGTCCTCTGAAGCTTTCTTT	CASRYKGSSEAFF
TRBV11-3	-	-	TRBJ2-1	TGTGCCAGCAGCCGCGTTCCAAGAAGCGACGAGCAGTTCTTC	CASSRVPRSDEQFF
TRBV6-1	-	medium-sized	TRBJ2-7	TGTGCCAGCAGTGAAGCGATGGGCAGTTCCTACGAGCAGTACTTC	CASSEAMGSSYEQYF
TRBV9	TRBD1	-	TRBJ2-1	TGTGCCAGCAGCCGGGACAGCTCCTACAATGAGCAGTTCTTC	CASSRDSSYNEQFF
TRBV5-1	TRBD1	-	TRBJ1-6	TGCGCCAGCAGCTTACAGGGGGCGAGCAATCCACCCCTCCACTTT	CASSLQGASNPPLHF